This is a list of T cell receptor beta chains from one sample in a study of human T cells and chemical hapten exposure. A single record per CDR3 protein comes from TCRdb applying MiXCR to the RACE reads. This table holds more than 75,000 distinct CDR3 sequences, around 9.5% found once. The material sequenced was whole blood, taken in connection with sensitization to the hapten diphenylcyclopropenone (DPC). All receptors derive from a woman aged 40 to 55 with alopecia areata. Some clones in this sample may be carry-over from other donors' samples. The CDR3 runs from the conserved cysteine through the conserved F or W. The order of the fields is CDR3 length, J gene, D gene, V gene, clone size, CDR3 protein. A D gene is named only where the DNA matches it firmly. Clone size is shown for a subset of rows, as once, few, many or a class of expanded clone.

14	TRBJ2-7	NA	TRBV7-2	many	CASSADWNSYEQYF
16	TRBJ1-5	NA	TRBV12-3/TRBV12-4	few	CASSFFGVSSNQPQHF
15	TRBJ2-1	NA	TRBV7-9	many	CASSLSDSSYNEQFF
15	TRBJ1-6	NA	TRBV6-1	NA	CASRTEENYNSPLHF
15	TRBJ2-5	NA	TRBV5-1	many	CASSYKGPSGQTQYF
16	TRBJ2-7	NA	TRBV25-1	NA	CASSDRYGLSPYEQYF
14	TRBJ1-6	TRBD1	TRBV30	few	CAWDRDSNNSPLHF
12	TRBJ1-2	TRBD1	TRBV12-3/TRBV12-4	NA	CASSSQGAGYTF
15	TRBJ2-1	TRBD2	TRBV2	few	CASPLRGLVDDEQFF
13	TRBJ1-1	NA	TRBV6-5	NA	CASRSDWPFEAFF
13	TRBJ1-1	NA	TRBV5-1	few	CASSLNSATEAFF
15	TRBJ2-7	NA	TRBV9	NA	CASSPSPTQTYEQYF
14	TRBJ2-5	NA	TRBV27	NA	CASSSQGWRETQYF
14	TRBJ2-7	TRBD2	TRBV20-1	NA	CSARASGGIYEQYF
15	TRBJ2-2	NA	TRBV19	NA	CASSIVRGNTGELFF
16	TRBJ2-1	NA	TRBV11-2	many	CASSARRDTLGDEQFF
15	TRBJ1-4	NA	TRBV29-1	many	CSVSGTDGYNEKLFF
14	TRBJ2-3	TRBD2	TRBV6-2/TRBV6-3	NA	CASIYGGDTDTQYF
16	TRBJ2-3	NA	TRBV4-3	NA	CASSQEPGPSTDTQYF
15	TRBJ1-1	NA	TRBV19	few	CASTIRGARDTEAFF
16	TRBJ2-7	NA	TRBV28	many	CASSLVGTVNSYEQYF
15	TRBJ2-7	NA	TRBV19	NA	CASSREGVNVHEQYF
16	TRBJ2-4	NA	TRBV7-2	NA	CASSPAPGLAKNIQYF
15	TRBJ2-1	NA	TRBV4-3	few	CASSQGEDSYNEQFF
14	TRBJ1-3	NA	TRBV10-3	few	CASQDSSSGNTIYF
15	TRBJ2-1	TRBD1	TRBV20-1	NA	CSARDWDRTYNEQFF
13	TRBJ1-3	NA	TRBV6-5	NA	CASSPIDGNTIYF
11	TRBJ1-3	NA	TRBV7-9	few	CASSLMGGLHF
14	TRBJ2-7	NA	TRBV3-1	few	CASSQRALAGEQYF
12	TRBJ2-3	NA	TRBV11-3	many	CASQGLTDTQYF
15	TRBJ1-2	TRBD1	TRBV7-9	many	CASSPRTGEDYGYTF
12	TRBJ2-1	NA	TRBV19	NA	CASSPVYNEQFF
13	TRBJ2-1	TRBD1	TRBV5-5	NA	CASSLEGANEQFF
14	TRBJ2-6	NA	TRBV6-2/TRBV6-3	few	CASSYISGANVLTF
15	TRBJ2-4	NA	TRBV11-2	few	CASSSNWLAKNIQYF
16	TRBJ2-7	TRBD1	TRBV2	many	CASSEEGTGSPYEQYF
16	TRBJ2-2	TRBD2	TRBV5-4	NA	CASSPGRSGVVGELFF
13	TRBJ1-5	NA	TRBV6-1	NA	CASALYTNQPQHF
15	TRBJ2-5	NA	TRBV18	many	CASSPLPRGGETQYF
16	TRBJ1-3	NA	TRBV7-2	NA	CASSFGLGGSGNTIYF
12	TRBJ1-4	NA	TRBV20-1	NA	CSVVRSNEKLFF
13	TRBJ2-7	NA	TRBV9	few	CASSATGSYEQYF